The rows below give T cell receptor beta chains drawn from one sample of a study of liver allograft versus peripheral blood T cells. From the reads, TCRdb called clonotypes with MiXCR, one entry per CDR3 protein. The sample yields about 3,600 distinct CDR3 sequences, 13% to 15% seen once. The receptors were gathered from a human patient who had a liver transplant. Some T cells may arise from the graft donor. Both conserved end residues are part of each CDR3. The D gene is left open where the match is weak. Clone size is shown for a subset of rows, as once, few, many or a class of expanded clone.

J gene,D gene,V gene,clone size,CDR3 DNA,CDR3 protein
TRBJ2-7,-,TRBV28,many,TGTGCCAGCCGGTACCGGGACTCTGCCCTCTACGAGCAGTACTTC,CASRYRDSALYEQYF
TRBJ1-5,-,TRBV10-3,medium-sized,TGTGCCATCGGGGAGGGAGGCCCCAATCAGCCCCAGCATTTT,CAIGEGGPNQPQHF
TRBJ2-7,TRBD1,TRBV11-2,-,TGTGCCAGCAGCTTTCCGACGGGGGACAGGGGCTTAAATCCCTACGAGCAGTACTTC,CASSFPTGDRGLNPYEQYF
TRBJ1-1,-,TRBV18,medium-sized,TGTGCCAGCTCACCAACCAGAGGGGGGGCTCCCAACACTGAAGCTTTCTTT,CASSPTRGGAPNTEAFF
TRBJ1-1,TRBD1,TRBV5-4,medium-sized,TGTGCCAGCAGCTTTCGAGGGGGCGGCACTGAAGCTTTCTTT,CASSFRGGGTEAFF
TRBJ1-3,-,TRBV28,-,TGTGCCAGCCGTCCTCAGGGAGCGTTTGGAAACACCATATATTTT,CASRPQGAFGNTIYF
TRBJ2-7,TRBD1,TRBV27,-,TGTGCCAGCAGCCCCGGACAGGGGGCGTCCTACGAGCAGTACTTC,CASSPGQGASYEQYF
TRBJ2-3,-,TRBV19,-,TGTGCCAGTAGTGAGAGGGGCCGGACAGATACGCAGTATTTT,CASSERGRTDTQYF
TRBJ1-5,-,TRBV7-9,medium-sized,TGTGCCAGCAGCTTAGCAGTGGATCAGCCCCAGCATTTT,CASSLAVDQPQHF
TRBJ2-7,TRBD2,TRBV27,large,TGTGCCAGCAGTTTGGCTTGGCGGGGGGACTACTCCTACGAGCAGTACTTC,CASSLAWRGDYSYEQYF
TRBJ2-7,-,TRBV28,medium-sized,TGTGCCAGCAGTTTATTAGGGGGGGGCGAGCAGTACTTC,CASSLLGGGEQYF
TRBJ1-3,TRBD1,TRBV19,medium-sized,TGTGCCAGTCTCGACAGGGGGCTAAGAAACACCATATATTTT,CASLDRGLRNTIYF
TRBJ1-4,-,TRBV28,medium-sized,TGTGCCAGCAAGGATTTGGGGGCGCTGGAAAAACTGTTTTTT,CASKDLGALEKLFF
TRBJ1-4,-,TRBV9,medium-sized,TGTGCCAGCAGCGTCCGTGGATTGTCGGGGCCTAATGAAAAACTGTTTTTT,CASSVRGLSGPNEKLFF
TRBJ1-2,TRBD1,TRBV6-2/TRBV6-3,medium-sized,TGTGCCAGCAGTTACGTGGGGGACAGAACCGCCTATGGCTACACCTTC,CASSYVGDRTAYGYTF
TRBJ2-7,-,TRBV5-4,-,TGTGCCAGCAGCTTCAGTCGGAGCGAGCAGTACTTC,CASSFSRSEQYF
TRBJ1-2,TRBD1,TRBV19,large,TGTGCCAGTAGCCTTGGACAGGTCGCAGGGGTGGATGGCTACACCTTC,CASSLGQVAGVDGYTF
TRBJ1-1,TRBD1,TRBV28,many,TGTGCCAGCAGTTGGGGACAGGGGGCCCTGAACACTGAAGCTTTCTTT,CASSWGQGALNTEAFF
TRBJ1-4,TRBD1,TRBV10-3,large,TGTGCCATCAAGGCAGGGGGAGATGAAAAACTGTTTTTT,CAIKAGGDEKLFF
TRBJ2-3,-,TRBV19,-,TGTGCCAGTAGCCTTGGACCCAAGGAGCCAGATACGCAGTATTTT,CASSLGPKEPDTQYF
TRBJ1-2,-,TRBV12-3/TRBV12-4,many,TGTGCCAGCAGCTCCCTGAGTTGGGGGGTGGAGGGAGGCTACACCTTC,CASSSLSWGVEGGYTF
TRBJ2-1,-,TRBV28,-,TGTGCCAGCAGTTTTTGGGAGGGGGGTCGGGATGAGCAGTTCTTC,CASSFWEGGRDEQFF
TRBJ2-1,TRBD2,TRBV7-2,many,TGTGCCAGCAGCCATAGCGGGGGATACAATGAGCAGTTCTTC,CASSHSGGYNEQFF
TRBJ2-7,-,TRBV28,medium-sized,TGTGCCAGCAGTTTCCGTCTGGACTCGAGCTCCTACGAGCAGTACTTC,CASSFRLDSSSYEQYF
TRBJ1-4,-,TRBV27,large,TGTGCCAGCAGTTTATCCGCCGATACAACTAATGAAAAACTGTTTTTT,CASSLSADTTNEKLFF
TRBJ2-7,TRBD1,TRBV7-2,many,TGTGCCAGCAGCTTGACAGGGGCGCCCTACGAGCAGTACTTC,CASSLTGAPYEQYF